This T cell receptor (beta chain) is from a study of vaccination effects on CD4 cells after COVID-19. Study background: Samples were taken post-vaccine, and their median timing was 72 days after the second dose. Findings and caveats of the study: Vaccine- and infection-induced clones showed marked clonal contraction late following vaccination.

Only in-frame clones appear in the TCRdb table, and some are missing; sequencing was by immunoSEQ multiplex PCR. This table holds 27,000 or so clones, 83% found once. Viral peptide pool expansion of antigen-specific CD4+ T cells preceded sequencing in the ViraFEST assay. When less than 12 days of culture had elapsed, CD4+ T cells were isolated. The participants, recipients of two vaccine doses, got either BNT162b2 or mRNA-1273. Vaccinated participants had no history of SARS-CoV-2 infection and tested negative for nucleocapsid antibodies. Half-medium replacement with IL-2 medium occurred on days 3 and 7. Worth noting for this clone: Its antigen is not known.

Per germline, CDR1 MDHEN and CDR2 SYDVKM. The CDR3 contains 14 residues. After removal of 7 bases from V and 1 base from J, the junction contained 6 bases not matched to a gene. V is TRBV28 and J is TRBJ1-2; 7 bases map to TRBD1. The material sequenced was CD4+ T cells from PBMCs cultured with HCoV-NL63 spike peptides, taken after COVID-19 vaccination. This TCR was sampled from a human donor who received a COVID-19 vaccine. Some clones in this sample may be carry-over from other donors' samples. The chain's CDR3 is CASTLTGVNYGYTF. In DNA, the CDR3 is TGTGCCAGCACTCTTACAGGGGTTAACTATGGCTACACCTTC.